Each of the 15 T cell receptor beta chains below was sequenced from the same sample in a study of blood T cell repertoires in COVID-19. Generated by immunoSEQ multiplex PCR, the TCRdb table keeps only in-frame clones and is missing some. The data contain over 65,000 clones, 65% to 90% of them singletons. Sequenced input: peripheral blood. Receptor source: an elderly man with acute or convalescent COVID-19.

V usage is TRBV11-2 and J usage is TRBJ1-2, with 8 bases matching TRBD1. Germline V gene lookup returns CDR1 SGHAT and CDR2 FQNNGV. Trimming removed 1 base from V and 4 bases from J; junction bases left unmatched: 5. This CDR3 is 15 amino acids long. This CDR3 reads CASSLVGQETYGYTF. The CDR3, as DNA: TGTGCCAGCAGCTTAGTGGGACAGGAGACCTATGGCTACACCTTC.

The genes are TRBV4-3 and TRBJ2-2, with D tentatively TRBD2 (5 bases). CDR3 size: 17 residues. CDR1 is LGHNA and CDR2 is YSLEER in the germline V gene. V gave up 0 bases and J gave up 0 bases, with 11 bases separating them. CDR3 in DNA: TGCGCCAGCAGCCAAGAGTGGTCCGGGGCGAACACCGGGGAGCTGTTTTTT. Protein sequence: CASSQEWSGANTGELFF.

The V and J genes are TRBV5-1 and TRBJ1-4; D not resolved. The CDR3 is 15 amino acids. The V gene lost 2 bases and the J gene lost 0 bases, with 8 bases spanning the gap. In germline, CDR1 is SGHRS, CDR2 YFSETQ. The CDR3 nucleotides read TGCGCCAGCAGCTTTGTACCGGCAACTAATGAAAAACTGTTTTTT. Translation gives CASSFVPATNEKLFF.

V usage is TRBV28 and J usage is TRBJ1-1; TRBD1 matches at 11 bases. The CDR3 runs 14 residues. Germline CDR1 reads MDHEN; CDR2 reads SYDVKM. J gave up 10 bases and V 7 bases, and 11 bases lay outside the gene matches. CDR3 DNA: TGTGCCAGCACCTTCCCCGGGACAGGGGGTGCAGCTTTCTTT. Translation: CASTFPGTGGAAFF. The variable domain in full, with the rest retrieved from reference TRBV28 and TRBJ1-1, is DVKVTQSSRYLVKRTGEKVFLECVQDMDHENMFWYRQDPGLGLRLIYFSYDVKMKEKGDIPEGYSVSREKKERFSLILESASTNQTSMYLCASTFPGTGGAAFFGQGTRLTVV.

This rearrangement joins TRBV19 to TRBJ1-1; 9 bases fit TRBD1. In germline, CDR1 is LNHDA, CDR2 SQIVND (reference sequence). V lost 4 bases to trimming and J lost 5 bases; unmatched junction nucleotides: 5. The CDR3 runs to 14 residues. The CDR3 spells CASSTPTGGTEAFF. The CDR3, as DNA: TGTGCCAGTAGTACCCCGACAGGGGGAACTGAAGCTTTCTTT.

The genes are TRBV7-2 and TRBJ2-5; the D is unclear. The V end lost 1 base, the J end lost 0 bases, and 6 bases lay between the germline ends. Germline V CDR1 and CDR2: SGHTA, FQGNSA. This CDR3 has 14 amino acids. The DNA for the CDR3 is TGTGCCAGCAGCTTAGGGCTGTACCAAGAGACCCAGTACTTC. This codes for CASSLGLYQETQYF. The entire variable domain, with the rest obtained from reference TRBV7-2 and TRBJ2-5, is as follows: GAGVSQSPSNKVTEKGKDVELRCDPISGHTALYWYRQSLGQGLEFLIYFQGNSAPDKSGLPSDRFSAERTGGSVSTLTIQRTQQEDSAVYLCASSLGLYQETQYFGPGTRLLVL.

The chain joins TRBV30 to TRBJ2-7; 7 bases agree with TRBD1. Germline-derived CDR1 and CDR2 are GTSNPN and SVGIG (reference sequence). With 0 bases clipped from V and 7 bases from J, the junction kept 9 bases outside the gene matches. This CDR3 is built from 14 residues. The chain's CDR3 is CAWSVSKQGREQYF. CDR3 coding DNA: TGTGCCTGGAGTGTTTCGAAACAGGGGCGAGAGCAGTACTTC. The full variable domain, its missing parts supplied by reference TRBV30 and TRBJ2-7, is SQTIHQWPATLVQPVGSPLSLECTVEGTSNPNLYWYRQAAGRGLQLLFYSVGIGQISSEVPQNLSASRPQDRQFILSSKKLLLSDSGFYLCAWSVSKQGREQYFGPGTRLTVT.

This clone appeared once. The V call is TRBV2, the J call TRBJ1-5, with 7 bases that match TRBD1. The CDR3 covers 14 residues. Germline-derived CDR1 and CDR2 are SNHLY and FYNNEI. J was trimmed by 5 bases and V by 5 bases; bases with no gene match: 6. The CDR3 coding sequence is TGTGCCAGCAGTCGACAGGGAATCCATCAGCCCCAGCATTTT. This sequence encodes CASSRQGIHQPQHF. Complete variable domain (other parts from reference TRBV2 and TRBJ1-5): EPEVTQTPSHQVTQMGQEVILRCVPISNHLYFYWYRQILGQKVEFLVSFYNNEISEKSEIFDDQFSVERPDGSNFTLKIRSTKLEDSAMYFCASSRQGIHQPQHFGDGTRLSIL.

V and J are TRBV19 and TRBJ2-1; TRBD1 agrees at 8 bases. CDR3 length equals 15 residues. Unmatched junction bases numbered 9, after V lost 6 bases and J lost 5 bases. Looked up from germline, CDR1 is LNHDA and CDR2 is SQIVND (reference sequence). This chain's CDR3 is CASSQGTGRNNEQFF. CDR3 DNA: TGTGCCAGTAGCCAGGGGACAGGAAGGAACAATGAGCAGTTCTTC.

The rearrangement joins TRBV5-1 to TRBJ1-5; D ambiguous. Germline-derived CDR1 and CDR2 are SGHRS and YFSETQ. The CDR3 has 15 residues. Deletions cut 5 bases from V and 1 base from J, with 13 bases between. This CDR3 is CASSPVPGSNQPQHF. CDR3 DNA sequence: TGCGCCAGCAGTCCGGTCCCCGGGAGCAATCAGCCCCAGCATTTT. Full variable domain (missing parts from reference TRBV5-1 and TRBJ1-5): KAGVTQTPRYLIKTRGQQVTLSCSPISGHRSVSWYQQTPGQGLQFLFEYFSETQRNKGNFPGRFSGRQFSNSRSEMNVSTLELGDSALYLCASSPVPGSNQPQHFGDGTRLSIL.

The chain uses TRBV4-1 and TRBJ1-6, with 8 bases lining up with TRBD1. V lost 3 bases, J lost 10 bases, and 2 bases stayed unmatched. Germline values: CDR1 MGHRA, CDR2 YSYEKL. The CDR3 has 13 residues. CDR3 loop: CASSQDRASPLHF. The CDR3 nucleotides read TGCGCCAGCAGCCAGGACAGGGCCTCACCCCTCCACTTT.

CDR3 sequence reads: CASSRQGLAKNIQYF. The CDR3 nucleotides read TGTGCCAGCAGTCGACAGGGATTAGCCAAAAACATTCAGTACTTC. V usage is TRBV28 and J usage is TRBJ2-4; 7 bases are a match to TRBD1. Looked up from germline, CDR1 is MDHEN and CDR2 is SYDVKM. The CDR3 runs 15 residues. The V and J ends lost 5 bases and 0 bases, in that order; junction bases with no gene match: 4. The whole variable domain, filled in from reference TRBV28 and TRBJ2-4, reads DVKVTQSSRYLVKRTGEKVFLECVQDMDHENMFWYRQDPGLGLRLIYFSYDVKMKEKGDIPEGYSVSREKKERFSLILESASTNQTSMYLCASSRQGLAKNIQYFGAGTRLSVL.

This chain connects TRBV2 to TRBJ1-1, with D hard to call. There are 14 residues in the CDR3. Germline assignment: CDR1 SNHLY and CDR2 FYNNEI. V lost 2 bases, J lost 4 bases, and 11 bases lay in between. For the CDR3, the DNA is TGTGCCAGCAGTGAAACTAGGGTAGGCACTGAAGCTTTCTTT. It specifies CASSETRVGTEAFF.

This clone was seen just once. V is TRBV2 and J is TRBJ2-5, with a weak D call TRBD1 (6 bases). CDR3 length: 13 amino acids. The germline gives CDR1 SNHLY, CDR2 FYNNEI. Trimming shortened V by 7 bases and J by 1 base, and 10 bases separated the two germline ends. The CDR3 region is CASTLQGQETQYF. CDR3 coding DNA: TGTGCCAGCACATTACAGGGCCAAGAGACCCAGTACTTC.

In this sample, this clone turned up once. As DNA, the CDR3 is TGTGCCAGCATATTCGGACTAGCGGGTAGAGCGGCAGATACGCAGTATTTT. Translation: CASIFGLAGRAADTQYF. V gene TRBV2 combines with J gene TRBJ2-3; 11 positions match TRBD2. The V segment lost 7 bases and the J segment 4 bases; nucleotides outside the gene matches: 13. CDR3 length: 17 residues. The V gene's germline CDR1 is SNHLY and CDR2 FYNNEI.